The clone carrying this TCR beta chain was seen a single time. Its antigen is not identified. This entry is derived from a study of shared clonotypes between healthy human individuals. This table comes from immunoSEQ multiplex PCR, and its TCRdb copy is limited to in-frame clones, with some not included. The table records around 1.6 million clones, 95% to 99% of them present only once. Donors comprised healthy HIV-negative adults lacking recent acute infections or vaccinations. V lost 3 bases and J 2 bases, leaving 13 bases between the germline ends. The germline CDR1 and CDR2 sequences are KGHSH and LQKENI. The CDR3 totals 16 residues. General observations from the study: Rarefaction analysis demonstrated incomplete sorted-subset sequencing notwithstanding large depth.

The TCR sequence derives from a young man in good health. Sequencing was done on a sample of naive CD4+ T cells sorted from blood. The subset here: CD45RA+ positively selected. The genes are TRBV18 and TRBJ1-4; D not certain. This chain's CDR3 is CASSPVVLVTNEKLFF. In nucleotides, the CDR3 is TGTGCCAGCTCACCCGTAGTCCTTGTCACTAATGAAAAACTGTTTTTT.